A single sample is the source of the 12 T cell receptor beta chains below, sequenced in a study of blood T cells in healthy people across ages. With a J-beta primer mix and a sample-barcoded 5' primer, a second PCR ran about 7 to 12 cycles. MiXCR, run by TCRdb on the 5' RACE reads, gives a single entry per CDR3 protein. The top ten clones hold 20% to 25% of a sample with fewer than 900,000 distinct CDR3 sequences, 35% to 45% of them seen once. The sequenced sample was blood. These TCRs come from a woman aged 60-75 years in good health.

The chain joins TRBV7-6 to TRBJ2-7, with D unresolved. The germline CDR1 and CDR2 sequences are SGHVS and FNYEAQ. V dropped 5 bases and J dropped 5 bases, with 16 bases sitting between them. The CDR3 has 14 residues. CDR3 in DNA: TGTGCCAGCAGCGGACCGACGGAATCGGACGAGCAGTACTTC. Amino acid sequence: CASSGPTESDEQYF.

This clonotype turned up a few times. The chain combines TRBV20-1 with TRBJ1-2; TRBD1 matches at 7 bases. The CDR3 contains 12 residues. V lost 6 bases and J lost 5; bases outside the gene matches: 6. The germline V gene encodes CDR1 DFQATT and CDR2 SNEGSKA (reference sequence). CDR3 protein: CSALTGWYGYTF. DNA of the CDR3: TGCAGTGCCCTGACAGGGTGGTATGGCTACACCTTC.

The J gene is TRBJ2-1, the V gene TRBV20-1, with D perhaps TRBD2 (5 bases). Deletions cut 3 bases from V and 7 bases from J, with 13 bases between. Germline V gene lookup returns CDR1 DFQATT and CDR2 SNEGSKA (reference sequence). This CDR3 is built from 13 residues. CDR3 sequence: CSARTGLGNEQFF. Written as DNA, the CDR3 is TGCAGTGCTAGGACGGGGTTAGGGAATGAGCAGTTCTTC.

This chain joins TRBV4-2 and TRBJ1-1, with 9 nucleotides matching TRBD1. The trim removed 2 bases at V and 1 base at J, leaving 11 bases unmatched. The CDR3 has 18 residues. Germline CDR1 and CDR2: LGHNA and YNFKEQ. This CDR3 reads CASSQPGQGGVRNTEAFF. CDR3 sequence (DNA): TGTGCCAGCAGCCAACCGGGACAGGGTGGGGTAAGGAACACTGAAGCTTTCTTT.

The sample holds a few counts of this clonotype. The CDR3 DNA reads as TGTGCCAGCAGTGGAAGCATAGGCAATCAGCCCCAGCATTTT. The encoded protein is CASSGSIGNQPQHF. V gene TRBV6-1 combines with J gene TRBJ1-5; D call uncertain. This CDR3 region has 14 residues. With 4 bases removed from V and 2 bases from J, the gap between germline ends came to 9 bases. CDR1 is MNHNS and CDR2 is SASEGT in the germline V gene.

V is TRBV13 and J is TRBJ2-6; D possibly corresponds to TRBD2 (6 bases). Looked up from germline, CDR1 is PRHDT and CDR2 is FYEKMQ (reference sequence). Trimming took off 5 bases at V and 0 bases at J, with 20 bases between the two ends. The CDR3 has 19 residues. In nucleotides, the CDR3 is TGTGCCAGCAGCCTACGGTGGGGGACTGGGATCTCTGGGGCCAACGTCCTGACTTTC. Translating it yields CASSLRWGTGISGANVLTF.

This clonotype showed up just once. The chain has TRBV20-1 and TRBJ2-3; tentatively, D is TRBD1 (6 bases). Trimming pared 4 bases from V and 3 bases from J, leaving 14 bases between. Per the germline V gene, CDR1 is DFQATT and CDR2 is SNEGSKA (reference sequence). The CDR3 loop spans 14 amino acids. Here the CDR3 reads CSATGGARTDTQYF. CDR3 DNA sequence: TGCAGTGCTACTGGGGGCGCACGGACAGATACGCAGTATTTT.

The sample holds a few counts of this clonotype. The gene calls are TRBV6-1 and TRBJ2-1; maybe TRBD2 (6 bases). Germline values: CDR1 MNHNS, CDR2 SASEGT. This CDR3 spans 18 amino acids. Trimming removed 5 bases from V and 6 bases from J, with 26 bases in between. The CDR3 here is CASSPDPLTGGKFNEQFF. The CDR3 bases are TGTGCCAGCAGTCCAGACCCGTTGACTGGGGGGAAATTCAATGAGCAGTTCTTC.

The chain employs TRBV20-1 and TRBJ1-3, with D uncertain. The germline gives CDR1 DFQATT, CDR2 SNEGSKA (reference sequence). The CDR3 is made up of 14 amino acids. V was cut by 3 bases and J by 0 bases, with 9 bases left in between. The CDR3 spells CSASNEGSGNTIYF. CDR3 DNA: TGCAGTGCTAGCAATGAGGGCTCTGGAAACACCATATATTTT.

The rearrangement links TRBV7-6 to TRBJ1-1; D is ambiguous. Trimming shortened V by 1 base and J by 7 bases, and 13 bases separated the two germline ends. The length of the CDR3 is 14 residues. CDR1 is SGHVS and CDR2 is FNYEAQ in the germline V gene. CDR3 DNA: TGTGCCAGCAGCTTAGACCCCCGGGTGGGTGAAGCTTTCTTT. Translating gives CASSLDPRVGEAFF.

The CDR3 region has the DNA TGTGCCAGCAGCCTAGGGACTAGGGACCAAGAGACCCAGTACTTC. Translated, it gives CASSLGTRDQETQYF. The chain carries TRBV4-2 and TRBJ2-5; 8 bases agree with TRBD2. J gave up 0 bases and V 4 bases, and 4 bases lay outside the gene matches. The length of the CDR3 is 15 residues. The V gene's germline CDR1 is LGHNA and CDR2 YNFKEQ.

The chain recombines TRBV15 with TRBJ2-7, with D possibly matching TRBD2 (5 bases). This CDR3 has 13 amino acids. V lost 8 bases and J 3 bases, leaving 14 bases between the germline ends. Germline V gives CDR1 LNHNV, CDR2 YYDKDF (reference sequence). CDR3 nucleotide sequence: TGTGCCACCTCCGAGGACTCCTACTACGAGCAGTACTTC. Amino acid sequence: CATSEDSYYEQYF.